These 13 T cell receptor beta chains were all obtained from the same sample, sequenced in a study of blood T cell repertoires in COVID-19. Libraries were prepared by immunoSEQ multiplex PCR; TCRdb keeps only in-frame clonotypes and omits some of them. The repertoire consists of a few hundred thousand clones, with 65% to 90% occurring once and the leading ten covering roughly 5%. The sample consisted of peripheral blood. Source of these receptors: a man aged 50-60 years with active or convalescent COVID-19.

This clone was observed a single time. This chain connects TRBV19 to TRBJ2-1, with D hard to call. The CDR3 sequence is 14 residues long. Germline V gene sequence: CDR1 LNHDA, CDR2 SQIVND (reference sequence). In DNA form, the CDR3 reads TGTCCGAAGATCAGCAGCACCGAAAGCGATGAGCAGTTCTTC. As protein: CPKISSTESDEQFF.

The genes are TRBV7-2 and TRBJ2-7; 13 bases align to TRBD2. With V trimmed by 0 bases and J by 6 bases, 5 bases remained unmatched. In germline, CDR1 is SGHTA, CDR2 FQGNSA. The length of the CDR3 is 16 residues. CDR3 nucleotides: TGTGCCAGCAGCTTAGCGCTAGGACTAGCGGGAGCCGAGCAGTACTTC. Translation gives CASSLALGLAGAEQYF.

The CDR3 is CASSVGGSPYGYTF. CDR3 coding DNA: TGTGCCAGCAGCGTAGGAGGTTCGCCCTATGGCTACACCTTC. The chain joins TRBV9 to TRBJ1-2; D not resolved. CDR1 SGDLS and CDR2 YYNGEE come from the germline V gene. The germline V and J ends were trimmed by 0 bases and 4 bases, with 10 bases remaining between them. The CDR3 is 14 residues long.

This clone was seen a few times. This chain uses TRBV5-5 with TRBJ1-2; D is perhaps TRBD1 (6 bases). CDR1 is SGHKS, CDR2 YYEKEE, per germline (reference sequence). V was shortened by 5 bases and J by 7 bases, with 18 bases between the two germline ends. This CDR3 spans 14 amino acids. In nucleotides, the CDR3 is TGTGCCAGCAGTCGTTGGTCAGGGGATCTTGGCTACACCTTC. The encoded protein is CASSRWSGDLGYTF. The full variable domain, its missing parts supplied by reference TRBV5-5 and TRBJ1-2, is DAGVTQSPTHLIKTRGQQVTLRCSPISGHKSVSWYQQVLGQGPQFIFQYYEKEERGRGNFPDRFSARQFPNYSSELNVNALLLGDSALYLCASSRWSGDLGYTFGSGTRLTVV.

The chain carries TRBV28 and TRBJ2-5, with 10 bases that match TRBD2. Germline V gene data show CDR1 as MDHEN and CDR2 as SYDVKM. The CDR3 has 17 amino acids. Trimming cost V 5 bases and J 1 base; bases outside gene matches: 10. CDR3 DNA: TGTGCCAGCAGTCCTGGGGCACTAGCGGGAATCCAAGAGACCCAGTACTTC. It translates to CASSPGALAGIQETQYF.

The chain employs TRBV21-1 and TRBJ2-1; the table's D gene call, TRBD1, was not cross checked with the DNA. TRBV21-1 is tagged as a pseudogene. The CDR3 runs 14 residues. CDR3 nucleotide sequence: TGTGCCAGCAGCAACAGGGAAAAGGGGCATGAGCAGTTCTTC. This sequence encodes CASSNREKGHEQFF.

This clone has just a few counts. The chain carries TRBV5-4 and TRBJ1-6; D is perhaps TRBD1 (6 bases). There are 13 residues in the CDR3. Trimming took 10 bases from V and 7 from J, leaving 15 bases between them. Germline V CDR1 and CDR2: SGHNT, YYREEE (reference sequence). Written as DNA, the CDR3 is TGTGCCGGGGGACACGGGGAGAATTCACCCCTCCACTTT. Its protein is CAGGHGENSPLHF.

J is TRBJ2-5 and V is TRBV19; 7 bases are shared with TRBD2. V trimming: 5 bases; J trimming: 5 bases; junction bases outside the gene matches: 8. The CDR3 has 14 residues. Germline V gene data show CDR1 as LNHDA and CDR2 as SQIVND (reference sequence). The CDR3 is CASSPVGGVETQYF. For the CDR3, the DNA is TGTGCCAGTAGTCCTGTGGGGGGGGTTGAGACCCAGTACTTC.

This chain joins TRBV15 and TRBJ2-7; TRBD1 agrees at 8 bases. Per the germline V gene, CDR1 is LNHNV and CDR2 is YYDKDF (reference sequence). After removal of 1 base from V and 3 bases from J, the junction contained 8 bases not matched to a gene. The CDR3 contains 16 residues. As DNA, the CDR3 is TGTGCCACCAGCAGAGGGGGGCTGGACAGGGTCTACGAGCAGTACTTC. Its protein product is CATSRGGLDRVYEQYF.

The chain carries TRBV2 and TRBJ2-1; perhaps TRBD2 as D (6 bases). Per the germline V gene, CDR1 is SNHLY and CDR2 is FYNNEI. V lost 0 bases and J lost 0, with 6 bases in between. The CDR3 spans 15 residues. CDR3 protein: CASSEASGSYNEQFF. The CDR3 region has the DNA TGTGCCAGCAGTGAAGCTAGCGGCTCCTACAATGAGCAGTTCTTC.

This chain links TRBV21-1 with TRBJ2-5; TRBD1 is taken as the D call from the table, unchecked against the DNA. TRBV21-1 is classified as a pseudogene. This CDR3 has 14 residues. CDR3 DNA sequence: TGTGCCAGCAGGACAGAGGACAGTCCAGAGACCCAGTACTTC. Translation gives CASRTEDSPETQYF.

The rearrangement uses TRBV19 and TRBJ2-5; 9 nucleotides align to TRBD1. Germline trimming cut 6 bases from V and 4 bases from J; bases unmatched to any gene: 6. There are 14 residues in the CDR3. Germline V gives CDR1 LNHDA, CDR2 SQIVND (reference sequence). The CDR3 region is CASSTGTGRETQYF. CDR3 in DNA: TGTGCCAGTAGCACCGGGACAGGGAGAGAGACCCAGTACTTC.

The gene calls are TRBV7-8 and TRBJ2-2; possible D gene TRBD2, 6 bases. Trimming took off 3 bases at V and 5 bases at J, with 13 bases between the two ends. The CDR3 has 15 residues. Germline CDR1 is SGHVS and CDR2 is FQNEAQ. CDR3 DNA: TGTGCCAGCAGCTTCCGCGGGCTAGCGACCGGGGAGCTGTTTTTT. Its translation: CASSFRGLATGELFF.